This TCR beta chain was identified during a study of CD8 T cells in Susac syndrome. In blood CD8+ and CD4+ T cells, TCR beta underwent sequencing. The multiple sclerosis control group consisted of treatment-naive patients whose relapsing-remitting disease, which was either stable or active, fulfilled revised McDonald criteria. With random hexamers, reverse transcription was performed on about 0.5 to 1 ug of RNA. The amplification used immunoSEQ multiplex PCR on TCR beta CDR3; it spanned 54 Vbeta and 13 Jbeta. TCRdb independently ran MiXCR on the immunoSEQ multiplex PCR reads; one entry per CDR3 protein. The sample comprises some 300,000 distinct CDR3 sequences, 65% to 90% of which are singletons, and roughly 0.21% rests with the top ten. The germline V gene has CDR1 SGHRS and CDR2 YFSETQ. The junction had 6 bases not matched to a gene; V was cut back by 1 base and J by 5 bases. The CDR3 loop spans 15 amino acids.

Sequenced material: CD8+ T cells from PBMCs. The sequence derives from a human donor with multiple sclerosis. The chain links TRBV5-1 to TRBJ2-1; 7 nucleotides agree with TRBD2. The CDR3 bases are TGCGCCAGCAGCTTGTGGTGGGACTACCACAATGAGCAGTTCTTC. Protein product: CASSLWWDYHNEQFF.